A selection of T cell receptor beta chains follows, all from one sample in a study of T cells in Graves' hyperthyroidism and ophthalmopathy. TCRdb independently ran MiXCR on the multiplex PCR reads; one entry per CDR3 protein. The table includes about 640,000 distinct CDR3 sequences, roughly 20% detected once. The sequenced material came from blood. Every receptor here comes from a man aged 25-45 years with Graves' ophthalmopathy. CDR3s include the opening cysteine and the closing phenylalanine or tryptophan. D genes are given only for firm matches. Size is stated for part of the rows, as once, few or many counts, or as a class when the clone is expanded.

>NA|TRBV5-8|TRBJ2-1|TRBD2
TGTGCCAGCAGCCTCCGACTAGCGGGATATGGCAATGAGCAGTTCTTC
CASSLRLAGYGNEQFF
>many|TRBV11-3|TRBJ1-1|NA
TGTGCCAGCAGCCCAACGGGGATCCCCACTGAAGCTTTCTTT
CASSPTGIPTEAFF
>NA|TRBV3-1|TRBJ2-3|NA
TGTGCCAGCAGCCAAGTGGCGGCGGGATGGTCCACAGATACGCAGTATTTT
CASSQVAAGWSTDTQYF
>NA|TRBV20-1|TRBJ2-1|TRBD2
TGCCCGAAGGCGGGGGACCCTGGGAGGAATGAGCAGTTCTTC
CPKAGDPGRNEQFF
>NA|TRBV11-2|TRBJ2-1|TRBD2
TGTGCCAGCAGCCCCCTCTCGGGACTAGCGGGGGCCGTATACAATGAGCAGTTCTTC
CASSPLSGLAGAVYNEQFF
>many|TRBV28|TRBJ1-2|NA
TGTGCCAGCAGTGAAAGGGGCGGCTACACCTTC
CASSERGGYTF
>few|TRBV12-3/TRBV12-4|TRBJ1-5|TRBD1
TGTGCCAGCAGTTTAGTAGGGACAGAGGGCCAGCATTTT
CASSLVGTEGQHF
>NA|TRBV3-1|TRBJ1-6|NA
TGTGCCAGCAGCCAAGAGGTAGGGGCTCCTTCACCCCTCCACTTT
CASSQEVGAPSPLHF
>many|TRBV13|TRBJ2-1|NA
TGTGCCAGCAGCTTAGAAGTCAATGAGCAGTTCTTC
CASSLEVNEQFF
>few|TRBV29-1|TRBJ1-5|NA
TGCAGCGTTGAACAGGGGCCTAATCAGCCCCAGCATTTT
CSVEQGPNQPQHF
>few|TRBV5-1|TRBJ2-5|NA
TGCGCCAGCAGCAAGACAGGCCAAGAGACCCAGTACTTC
CASSKTGQETQYF
>many|TRBV30|TRBJ1-1|TRBD1
TGTGCCTGGGGGACAGGGACCATGAACACTGAAGCTTTCTTT
CAWGTGTMNTEAFF
>NA|TRBV3-1|TRBJ2-5|TRBD2
TGTGCCAGCAGCCCATCGACTAGCGGGAGCGAGGAGACCCAGTACTTC
CASSPSTSGSEETQYF
>NA|TRBV2|TRBJ2-7|NA
TGTGCCAGCAGTGCAAATGGGGGACCTTACGAGCAGTACTTC
CASSANGGPYEQYF
>many|TRBV28|TRBJ2-1|NA
TGTGCCAGCAGTTGGGGACCAAGCTCCTACAATGAGCAGTTCTTC
CASSWGPSSYNEQFF
>once|TRBV5-1|TRBJ2-1|TRBD2
TGCGCCAGCAGCTCCCTCCCAGCGGGAGGTCCCAATGAGCAGTTCTTC
CASSSLPAGGPNEQFF
>few|TRBV10-3|TRBJ2-1|NA
TGTGCCATCAGTGACGTTTGGAGACGCCGCTCCTACAATGAGCAGTTCTTC
CAISDVWRRRSYNEQFF
>few|TRBV29-1|TRBJ2-7|TRBD2
TGCAGCGTGAGACTAGCGGGAGTCTACGAGCAGTACTTC
CSVRLAGVYEQYF
>few|TRBV20-1|TRBJ2-2|NA
TGCAGTGCTAGAGAATCAGCAAACACCGGGGAGCTGTTTTTT
CSARESANTGELFF
>many|TRBV3-1|TRBJ1-1|NA
TGTGCCAGCAGCCCGGACGGGAGGGTAGCTTTCTTT
CASSPDGRVAFF
>NA|TRBV4-3|TRBJ2-1|TRBD2
TGCGCCAGCAGCCAAGAAGGGACTAGCGGGTGGTACAATGAGCAGTTCTTC
CASSQEGTSGWYNEQFF
>few|TRBV29-1|TRBJ1-2|TRBD1
TGCAGCGTTCGGGACAGGGATGGCTACACCTTC
CSVRDRDGYTF
>few|TRBV19|TRBJ1-1|NA
TGTGCCAGTAATCCCGGGGTGAACACTGAAGCTTTCTTT
CASNPGVNTEAFF
>NA|TRBV6-1|TRBJ2-2|TRBD1
TGTGCCAGCAGTGCGGGACAGGCGAACACCGGGGAGCTGTTTTTT
CASSAGQANTGELFF
>few|TRBV7-8|TRBJ2-7|TRBD1
TGTGCCAGCAGCTTAAGGGCAGGGGGCCAGGGCTCCTACGAGCAGTACTTC
CASSLRAGGQGSYEQYF
>NA|TRBV28|TRBJ2-5|NA
TGTGCCAGTAGAGGGGGGTCTTGGTACCAAGAGACCCAGTACTTC
CASRGGSWYQETQYF
>many|TRBV28|TRBJ2-7|NA
TGTGCCAGCGAATCCCCAGGAGGGTACGAGCAGTACTTC
CASESPGGYEQYF
>many|TRBV12-3/TRBV12-4|TRBJ1-1|NA
TGTGCCAGCAGTGGGGGCTTTGAAGCTTTCTTT
CASSGGFEAFF
>NA|TRBV7-9|TRBJ2-2|TRBD2
TGTGCCAGCAGCTTAGCTGGTCTAGCGGGAGTAACCGGGGAGCTGTTTTTT
CASSLAGLAGVTGELFF
>NA|TRBV20-1|TRBJ1-5|NA
TGCAGTGCTAGTCCTTCTTGGGAGGCCCGAAGGGGTCAGCCCCAGCATTTT
CSASPSWEARRGQPQHF
>few|TRBV14|TRBJ2-2|TRBD1
TGTGCCAGCAGCCAAGAGTCCTACAGGGGGCTGGGCACCGGGGAGCTGTTTTTT
CASSQESYRGLGTGELFF
>NA|TRBV7-9|TRBJ2-1|NA
TGTGCCAGCACCCAACAGGGCGGTTTCTACAATGAGCAGTTCTTC
CASTQQGGFYNEQFF
>few|TRBV5-1|TRBJ1-4|NA
TGCGCCAGCAGCGGGGGACGGATCCAAATAGGGGAAAAACTGTTTTTT
CASSGGRIQIGEKLFF
>few|TRBV2|TRBJ2-1|NA
TGTGCCAGCAGTGTTTTAACAAGTACCTACAATGAGCAGTTCTTC
CASSVLTSTYNEQFF
>NA|TRBV5-1|TRBJ1-2|TRBD1
TGCGCCAGCAGCTTGGCCAACAGGGGGCCGGAGGGCTACACCTTC
CASSLANRGPEGYTF
>few|TRBV29-1|TRBJ2-2|NA
TGCAGCGTTACGAAGGGGGGAGACACCGGGGAGCTGTTTTTT
CSVTKGGDTGELFF